This entry lists 21 T cell receptor beta chains sequenced from one sample in a study of blood T cell repertoires in COVID-19. Profiled with immunoSEQ multiplex PCR; TCRdb holds only in-frame clones, not every one. Of 180,000 or so clones listed, 70% to 85% are singletons. Sequencing was carried out using peripheral blood. All receptors derive from a woman older than 75 with acute or convalescent COVID-19.

The chain employs TRBV2 and TRBJ2-5; D is unclear. V was pared by 7 bases and J by 4 bases, with 10 bases between. The CDR3 runs 12 residues. CDR1 is SNHLY, CDR2 FYNNEI, per germline. In nucleotides, the CDR3 is TGTGCCAGCACCCAAGTCGGAGAGACCCAGTACTTC. It specifies CASTQVGETQYF.

The rearrangement links TRBV9 to TRBJ2-1; TRBD2 might be the D (5 bases). This CDR3 is 14 amino acids long. Trimming removed 0 bases at V and 8 bases at J, with 12 bases between. CDR1 and CDR2 from the germline V gene are SGDLS and YYNGEE. In DNA, the CDR3 is TGTGCCAGCAGCGTAGACCGGGGAAGAGATGAGCAGTTCTTC. This encodes CASSVDRGRDEQFF.

This chain links TRBV5-1 with TRBJ2-1, with TRBD2 identical over 7 bases. CDR1 is SGHRS and CDR2 is YFSETQ in the germline V gene. The CDR3 has 13 residues. V was pared by 4 bases and J by 8 bases, with 6 bases of the junction left unmatched. CDR3 bases: TGCGCCAGCAGCCTGCACACTAGCGATGAGCAGTTCTTC. It yields the protein CASSLHTSDEQFF.

This chain links TRBV7-6 with TRBJ2-5; 7 bases are shared with TRBD2. The junction had 10 bases not matched to a gene; V was cut back by 7 bases and J by 2 bases. The CDR3 runs to 15 residues. Looked up from germline, CDR1 is SGHVS and CDR2 is FNYEAQ. CDR3 nucleotide sequence: TGTGCCAGCACCGTAGGGGCGCGGGAGCAAGAGACCCAGTACTTC. This gives the protein CASTVGAREQETQYF.

J is TRBJ1-2 and V is TRBV7-9; possibly TRBD1 for D (6 bases). CDR1 is SEHNR and CDR2 is FQNEAQ in the germline V gene (reference sequence). Trimming cost V 5 bases and J 2 bases, with 12 bases left between them. The CDR3 runs 14 residues. The CDR3 DNA reads as TGTGCCAGCAGCGTGACAGGACCAAACTATGGCTACACCTTC. Its protein product is CASSVTGPNYGYTF.

This clone showed up just once. The chain joins TRBV18 to TRBJ1-4; D is unresolved. The germline gives CDR1 KGHSH, CDR2 LQKENI. V lost 2 bases, J lost 4 bases, and 11 bases lay in between. This CDR3 has 15 residues. The CDR3 coding sequence is TGTGCCAGCTCACCAGTATCCGGGAATAATGAAAAACTGTTTTTT. It specifies CASSPVSGNNEKLFF.

The CDR3 spells CATSTFSTSGANVLTF. For the CDR3, the DNA is TGTGCCACCAGCACATTCAGTACCTCTGGGGCCAACGTCCTGACTTTC. The chain combines TRBV15 with TRBJ2-6; D is unclear. The germline CDR1 and CDR2 sequences are LNHNV and YYDKDF (reference sequence). V was pared by 4 bases and J by 0 bases, with 10 bases between. This CDR3 is built from 16 residues.

V is TRBV3-1 (or the pseudogene TRBV3-2) and J is TRBJ1-6; 9 bases are a match to TRBD1. J lost 10 bases, V lost 5 bases, and 6 bases had no gene match. Germline CDR1 and CDR2: LGHDT and YNNKEL (reference sequence). This CDR3 region has 14 residues. In DNA form, the CDR3 reads TGTGCCAGCAGCTACGGGACAGGGAGCTCACCCCTCCACTTT. It codes for CASSYGTGSSPLHF.

The V and J genes are TRBV5-1 and TRBJ1-1, with 10 bases lining up with TRBD1. The CDR3 consists of 15 residues. V shed 3 bases, J shed 0 bases, and the junction held 2 bases outside the gene matches. Germline V lookup: CDR1 SGHRS, CDR2 YFSETQ. The CDR3 region is CASSSTGGLNTEAFF. DNA for the CDR3: TGCGCCAGCAGCTCGACAGGGGGCTTGAACACTGAAGCTTTCTTT.

V usage is TRBV30 and J usage is TRBJ2-5, with 7 bases that match TRBD2. The J segment lost 5 bases and the V segment lost 2 bases, leaving 17 bases of the junction unmatched. The germline gives CDR1 GTSNPN, CDR2 SVGIG (reference sequence). This CDR3 has 17 amino acids. This CDR3 is CAWSSDSAGVTRETQYF. The CDR3, as DNA: TGTGCCTGGAGTTCTGATTCGGCGGGAGTAACGAGGGAGACCCAGTACTTC.

This sequence joins TRBV2 and TRBJ1-6; D possibly corresponds to TRBD1 (6 bases). Germline-derived CDR1 and CDR2 are SNHLY and FYNNEI. The CDR3 is 15 residues long. V lost 4 bases and J lost 8, with 15 bases in between. The CDR3 protein is CASSVKGDTYSPLHF. CDR3 sequence (DNA): TGTGCCAGCAGTGTAAAAGGGGACACTTATTCACCCCTCCACTTT.

The genes are TRBV4-3 and TRBJ2-2, with 11 bases identical to TRBD2. Trimming cost V 1 base and J 0 bases; bases outside gene matches: 1. Germline V gene data show CDR1 as LGHNA and CDR2 as YSLEER. This CDR3 comprises 17 residues. CDR3: CASSQASGGPNTGELFF. In nucleotides, the CDR3 is TGCGCCAGCAGCCAAGCTAGCGGGGGGCCGAACACCGGGGAGCTGTTTTTT.

This sequence joins TRBV6-6 and TRBJ1-1, with 7 bases lining up with TRBD1. Unmatched junction bases numbered 11, after V lost 7 bases and J lost 0 bases. CDR3 length equals 16 residues. Germline V gives CDR1 MNHNY, CDR2 SVGAGI (reference sequence). CDR3 sequence reads: CASTGVATGMNTEAFF. CDR3 sequence (DNA): TGTGCCAGCACGGGGGTAGCGACAGGGATGAACACTGAAGCTTTCTTT.

The chain joins TRBV11-2 to TRBJ2-3; tentatively, D is TRBD2 (5 bases). V was clipped by 5 bases and J by 1 base, with 16 bases between them. The germline gives CDR1 SGHAT, CDR2 FQNNGV. This CDR3 is built from 16 residues. In DNA, the CDR3 is TGTGCCAGCAGCCCCACGAGTTTCGGGGGCACAGATACGCAGTATTTT. Amino acids: CASSPTSFGGTDTQYF.

The V gene is TRBV10-3, the J gene TRBJ2-6; weak D call: TRBD1 (6 bases). Germline V gene data show CDR1 as ENHRY and CDR2 as SYGVKD. The CDR3 is 16 amino acids. Trimming took 10 bases from V and 0 from J, leaving 16 bases between them. In DNA, the CDR3 is TGTGCCACTACGACAGGCTCCCCCTCTGGGGCCAACGTCCTGACTTTC. This codes for CATTTGSPSGANVLTF.

The J gene is TRBJ1-4, the V gene TRBV5-4; 11 bases agree with TRBD1. Germline-derived CDR1 and CDR2 are SGHNT and YYREEE (reference sequence). This CDR3 spans 16 amino acids. After removal of 4 bases from V and 0 bases from J, the junction contained 2 bases not matched to a gene. CDR3: CASSRDRGSTNEKLFF. CDR3 bases: TGTGCCAGCAGCAGGGACAGGGGGTCAACTAATGAAAAACTGTTTTTT.

This sequence joins TRBV5-4 and TRBJ1-3; the match to TRBD1 covers 7 bases. V lost 4 bases to trimming and J lost 4 bases; unmatched junction nucleotides: 8. The length of the CDR3 is 15 residues. Germline-derived CDR1 and CDR2 are SGHNT and YYREEE (reference sequence). CDR3 residues: CASSEGQAAGNTIYF. CDR3 DNA sequence: TGTGCCAGCAGCGAAGGACAGGCTGCGGGAAACACCATATATTTT.

The CDR3 protein is CASSDGLAGGLDTQYF. CDR3 in DNA: TGTGCCAGCAGTGACGGGCTAGCGGGGGGGCTAGATACGCAGTATTTT. This chain connects TRBV2 to TRBJ2-3; 12 nucleotides match TRBD2. In germline, CDR1 is SNHLY, CDR2 FYNNEI. The CDR3 has 16 amino acids. Unmatched junction bases numbered 6, after V lost 3 bases and J lost 5 bases.

The gene calls are TRBV7-3 and TRBJ1-1; D remains ambiguous. V shed 5 bases and J shed 1 base, with 11 bases lying between them. There are 14 residues in the CDR3. Germline V gene data show CDR1 as SGHTA and CDR2 as FQGTGA. In nucleotides, the CDR3 is TGTGCCAGCAGCCTAGGACTGCCGAACACTGAAGCTTTCTTT. This codes for CASSLGLPNTEAFF.

The chain is built from TRBV7-8 and TRBJ1-2; D is possibly TRBD1 (5 bases). In germline, CDR1 is SGHVS, CDR2 FQNEAQ. This CDR3 spans 16 amino acids. The germline V and J ends were trimmed by 0 bases and 2 bases, with 13 bases remaining between them. CDR3 residues: CASSLARGLGNYGYTF. Written as DNA, the CDR3 is TGTGCCAGCAGCTTAGCGCGGGGGTTGGGGAACTATGGCTACACCTTC.

The genes are TRBV2 and TRBJ2-1; D may be TRBD1 (5 bases). Germline CDR1 SNHLY, CDR2 FYNNEI. Trimming left V 5 bases short and J 2 bases short, with 7 bases between. The CDR3 extends over 13 amino acids. CDR3 DNA sequence: TGTGCCAGCAGTCCGACAGCCTACAATGAGCAGTTCTTC. Its protein is CASSPTAYNEQFF.